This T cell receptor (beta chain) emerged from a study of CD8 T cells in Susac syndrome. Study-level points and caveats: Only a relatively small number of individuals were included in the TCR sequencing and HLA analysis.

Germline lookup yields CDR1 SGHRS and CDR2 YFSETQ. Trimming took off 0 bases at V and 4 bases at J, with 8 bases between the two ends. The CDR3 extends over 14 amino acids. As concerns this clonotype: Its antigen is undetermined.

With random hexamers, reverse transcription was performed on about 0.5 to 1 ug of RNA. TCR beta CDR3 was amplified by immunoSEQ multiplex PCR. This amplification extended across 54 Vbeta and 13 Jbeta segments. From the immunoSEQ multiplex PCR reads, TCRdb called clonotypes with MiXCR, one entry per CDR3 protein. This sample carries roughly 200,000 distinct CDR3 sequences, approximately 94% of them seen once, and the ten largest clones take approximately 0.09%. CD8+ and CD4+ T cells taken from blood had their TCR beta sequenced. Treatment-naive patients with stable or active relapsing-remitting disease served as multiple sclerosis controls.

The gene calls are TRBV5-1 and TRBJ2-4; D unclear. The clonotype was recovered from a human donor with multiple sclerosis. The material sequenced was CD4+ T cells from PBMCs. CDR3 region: CASSLEMGKNIQYF. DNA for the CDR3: TGCGCCAGCAGCTTGGAGATGGGGAAAAACATTCAGTACTTC.